One T cell receptor beta chain is described in this entry. What it binds is unknown. This specimen comes from a study of graft-versus-host responses after intestinal transplantation. Study-wide context: Transplant recipients had multivisceral, liver-intestinal, or isolated intestinal grafts.

General study findings and limits: Ileal or blood samples showed some GvH clones first, and such clones were also found in recipient marrow.

Repertoires were generated with immunoSEQ multiplex PCR, while TCRdb's copy carries only in-frame clones and drops some. This table has under 95,000 clones, around 84% appearing once. The germline V gene encodes CDR1 SGHKS and CDR2 YYEKEE (reference sequence). V was shortened by 2 bases and J by 3 bases, with 12 bases between the two germline ends. This CDR3 contains 15 residues. This sequence originates from a human donor who received an intestinal transplant. The chain has TRBV5-5 and TRBJ2-1; perhaps TRBD1 as D (5 bases). Material: unstimulated CD4+ T cells sorted from spleen or lymph node cells, obtained before intestinal transplant. The CDR3 region is CASSFPAGLYNEQFF. CDR3 DNA: TGTGCCAGCAGCTTCCCGGCAGGGCTCTACAATGAGCAGTTCTTC.